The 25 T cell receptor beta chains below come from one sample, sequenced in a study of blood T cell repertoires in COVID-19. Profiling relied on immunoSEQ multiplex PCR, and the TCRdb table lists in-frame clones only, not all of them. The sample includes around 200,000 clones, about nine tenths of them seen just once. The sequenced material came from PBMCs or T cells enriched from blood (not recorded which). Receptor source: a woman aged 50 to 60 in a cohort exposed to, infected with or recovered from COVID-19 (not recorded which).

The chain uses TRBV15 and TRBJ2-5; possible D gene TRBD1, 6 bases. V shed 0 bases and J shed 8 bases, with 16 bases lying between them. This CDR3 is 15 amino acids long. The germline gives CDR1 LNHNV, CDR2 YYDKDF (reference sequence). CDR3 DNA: TGTGCCACCAGCAGAGATTATGCAGGGACAATTACCCAGTACTTC. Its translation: CATSRDYAGTITQYF.

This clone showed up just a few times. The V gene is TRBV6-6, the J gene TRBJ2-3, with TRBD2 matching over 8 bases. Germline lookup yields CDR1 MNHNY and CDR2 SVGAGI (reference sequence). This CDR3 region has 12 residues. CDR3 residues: CSGGLEADTQYF. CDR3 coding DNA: TGTTCTGGGGGACTAGAGGCAGATACGCAGTATTTT.

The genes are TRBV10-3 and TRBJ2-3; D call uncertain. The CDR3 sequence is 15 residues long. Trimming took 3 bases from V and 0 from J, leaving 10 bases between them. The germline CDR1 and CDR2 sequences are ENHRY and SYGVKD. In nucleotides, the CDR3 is TGTGCCATCAGTGACGAGCGAACTAGCACAGATACGCAGTATTTT. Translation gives CAISDERTSTDTQYF.

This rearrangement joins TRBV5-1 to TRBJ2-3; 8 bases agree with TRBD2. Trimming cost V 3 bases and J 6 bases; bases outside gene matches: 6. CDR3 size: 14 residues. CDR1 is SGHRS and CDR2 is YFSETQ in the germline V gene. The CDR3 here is CASSSNRGGDTQYF. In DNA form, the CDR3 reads TGCGCCAGCAGCTCGAACCGCGGGGGGGATACGCAGTATTTT.

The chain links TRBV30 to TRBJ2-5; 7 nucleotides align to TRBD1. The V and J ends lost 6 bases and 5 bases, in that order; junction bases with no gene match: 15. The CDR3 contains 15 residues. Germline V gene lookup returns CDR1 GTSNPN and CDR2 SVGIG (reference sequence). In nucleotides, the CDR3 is TGTGCCTGCGAAGTTCTGACAGGGCTTCTGGAGACCCAGTACTTC. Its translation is CACEVLTGLLETQYF.

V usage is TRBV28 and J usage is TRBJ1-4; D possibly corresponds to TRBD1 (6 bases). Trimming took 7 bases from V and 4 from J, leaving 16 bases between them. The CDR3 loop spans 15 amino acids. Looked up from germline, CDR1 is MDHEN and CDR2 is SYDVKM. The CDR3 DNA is TGTGCCAGCACCATAGGGGGGGCGAGTAATGAAAAACTGTTTTTT. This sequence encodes CASTIGGASNEKLFF.

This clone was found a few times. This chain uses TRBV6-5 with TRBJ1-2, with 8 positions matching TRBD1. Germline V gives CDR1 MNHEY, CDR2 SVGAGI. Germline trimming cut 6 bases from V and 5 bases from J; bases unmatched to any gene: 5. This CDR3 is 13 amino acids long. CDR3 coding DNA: TGTGCCAGCAGAGATACAGGGGGATATGGCTACACCTTC. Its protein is CASRDTGGYGYTF.

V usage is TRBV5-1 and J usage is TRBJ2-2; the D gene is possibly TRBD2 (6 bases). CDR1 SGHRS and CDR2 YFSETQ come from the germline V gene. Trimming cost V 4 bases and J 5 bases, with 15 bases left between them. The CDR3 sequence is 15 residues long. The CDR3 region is CASSEGTVPTGELFF. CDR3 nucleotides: TGCGCCAGCAGCGAAGGGACTGTGCCGACCGGGGAGCTGTTTTTT.

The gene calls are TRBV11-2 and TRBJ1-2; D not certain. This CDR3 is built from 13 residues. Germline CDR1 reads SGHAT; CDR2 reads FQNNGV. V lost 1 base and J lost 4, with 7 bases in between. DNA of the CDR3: TGTGCCAGCAGCTTAGGGCGGGGCTATGGCTACACCTTC. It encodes CASSLGRGYGYTF.

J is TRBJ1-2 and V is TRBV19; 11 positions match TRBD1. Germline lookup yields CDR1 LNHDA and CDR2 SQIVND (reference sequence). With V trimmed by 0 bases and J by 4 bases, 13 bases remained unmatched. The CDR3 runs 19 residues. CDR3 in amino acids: CASSIDRRTGGGSAYGYTF. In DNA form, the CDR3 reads TGTGCCAGTAGTATAGATCGGAGGACAGGGGGCGGCTCGGCCTATGGCTACACCTTC.

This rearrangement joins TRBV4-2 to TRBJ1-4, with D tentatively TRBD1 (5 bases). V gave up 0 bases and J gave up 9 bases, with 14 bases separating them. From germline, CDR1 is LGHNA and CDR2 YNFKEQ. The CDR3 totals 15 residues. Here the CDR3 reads CASSQDPSGGKKLFF. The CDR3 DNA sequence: TGTGCCAGCAGCCAAGATCCCTCGGGGGGAAAAAAACTGTTTTTT.

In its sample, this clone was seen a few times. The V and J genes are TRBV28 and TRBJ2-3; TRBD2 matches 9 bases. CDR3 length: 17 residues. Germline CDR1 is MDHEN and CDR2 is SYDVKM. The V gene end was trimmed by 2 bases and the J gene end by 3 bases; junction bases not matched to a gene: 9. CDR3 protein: CASSLRLSSGVTDTQYF. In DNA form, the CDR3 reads TGTGCCAGCAGTTTAAGGCTTTCTAGCGGGGTTACAGATACGCAGTATTTT. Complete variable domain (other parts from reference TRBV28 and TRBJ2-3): DVKVTQSSRYLVKRTGEKVFLECVQDMDHENMFWYRQDPGLGLRLIYFSYDVKMKEKGDIPEGYSVSREKKERFSLILESASTNQTSMYLCASSLRLSSGVTDTQYFGPGTRLTVL.

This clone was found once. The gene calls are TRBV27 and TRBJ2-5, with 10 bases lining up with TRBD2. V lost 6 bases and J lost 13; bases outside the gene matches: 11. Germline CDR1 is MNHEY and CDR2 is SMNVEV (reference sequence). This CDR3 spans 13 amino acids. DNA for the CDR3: TGTGCCAGCAGGCTAGCGGGGGCCCCCATAACGTACTTC. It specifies CASRLAGAPITYF.

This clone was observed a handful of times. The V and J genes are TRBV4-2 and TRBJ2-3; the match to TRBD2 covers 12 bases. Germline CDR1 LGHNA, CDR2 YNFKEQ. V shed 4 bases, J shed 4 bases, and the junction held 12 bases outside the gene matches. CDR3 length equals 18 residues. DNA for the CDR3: TGTGCCAGCAGCCCCCGCCGGGCTAGCGGGGGGGATGCAGATACGCAGTATTTT. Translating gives CASSPRRASGGDADTQYF.

CDR3 coding DNA: TGTGCCAGCAGCTCCAACTGGAACACCATATATTTT. It codes for CASSSNWNTIYF. V is TRBV5-5 and J is TRBJ1-3; no clear D gene. CDR1 SGHKS and CDR2 YYEKEE come from the germline V gene (reference sequence). Trimming cost V 3 bases and J 7 bases, with 8 bases left between them. This CDR3 is built from 12 residues.

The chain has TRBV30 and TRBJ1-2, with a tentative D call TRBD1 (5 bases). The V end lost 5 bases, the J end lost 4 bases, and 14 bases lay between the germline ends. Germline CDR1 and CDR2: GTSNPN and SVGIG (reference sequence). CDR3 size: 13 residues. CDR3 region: CAWRRGEAYGYTF. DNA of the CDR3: TGTGCCTGGCGTCGGGGGGAGGCCTATGGCTACACCTTC.

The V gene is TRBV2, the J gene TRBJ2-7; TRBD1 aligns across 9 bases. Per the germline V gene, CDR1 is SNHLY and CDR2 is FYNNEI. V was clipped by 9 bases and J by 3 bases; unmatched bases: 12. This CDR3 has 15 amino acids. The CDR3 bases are TGTGCCAGTAAGGAGGGGACAGGGAATTTCTACGAGCAGTACTTC. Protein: CASKEGTGNFYEQYF.

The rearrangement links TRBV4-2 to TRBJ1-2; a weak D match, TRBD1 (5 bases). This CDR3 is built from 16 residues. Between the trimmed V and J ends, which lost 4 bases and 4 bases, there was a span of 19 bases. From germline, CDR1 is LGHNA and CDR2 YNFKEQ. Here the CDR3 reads CASSRPMEGLSYGYTF. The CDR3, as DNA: TGTGCCAGCAGCCGACCCATGGAGGGGTTGAGCTATGGCTACACCTTC.

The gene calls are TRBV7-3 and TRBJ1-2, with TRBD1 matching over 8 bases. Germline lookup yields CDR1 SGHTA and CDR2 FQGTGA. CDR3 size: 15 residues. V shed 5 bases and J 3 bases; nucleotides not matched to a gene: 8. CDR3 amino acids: CASSLQGTGDYGYTF. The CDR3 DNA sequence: TGTGCCAGCAGCCTCCAGGGGACAGGCGACTATGGCTACACCTTC.

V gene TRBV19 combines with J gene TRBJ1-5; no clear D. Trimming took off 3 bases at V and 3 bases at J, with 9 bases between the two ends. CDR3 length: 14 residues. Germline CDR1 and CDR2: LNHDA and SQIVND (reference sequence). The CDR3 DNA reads TGTGCCAGTAGTATCGTGGCAGACAATCAGCCCCAGCATTTT. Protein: CASSIVADNQPQHF. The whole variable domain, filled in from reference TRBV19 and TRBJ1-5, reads DGGITQSPKYLFRKEGQNVTLSCEQNLNHDAMYWYRQDPGQGLRLIYYSQIVNDFQKGDIAEGYSVSREKKESFPLTVTSAQKNPTAFYLCASSIVADNQPQHFGDGTRLSIL.

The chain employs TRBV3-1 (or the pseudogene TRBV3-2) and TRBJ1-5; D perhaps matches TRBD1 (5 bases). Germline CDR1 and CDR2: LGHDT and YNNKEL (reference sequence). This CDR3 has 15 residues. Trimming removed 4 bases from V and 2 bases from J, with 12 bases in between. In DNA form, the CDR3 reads TGTGCCAGCAGCCGGGGGGTTTCGGGCAATCAGCCCCAGCATTTT. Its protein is CASSRGVSGNQPQHF.

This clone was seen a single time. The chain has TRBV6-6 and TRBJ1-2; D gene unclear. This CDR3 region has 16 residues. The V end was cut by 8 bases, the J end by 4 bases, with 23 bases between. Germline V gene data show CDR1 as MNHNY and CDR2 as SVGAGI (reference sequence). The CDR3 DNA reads TGTGCCAGCGGCCCCAGTTTTGCGGTAGTAGCCTATGGCTACACCTTC. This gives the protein CASGPSFAVVAYGYTF.

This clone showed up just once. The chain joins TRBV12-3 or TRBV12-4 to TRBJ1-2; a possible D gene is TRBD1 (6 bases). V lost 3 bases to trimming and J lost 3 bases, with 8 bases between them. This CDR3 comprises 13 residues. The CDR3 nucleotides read TGTGCCAGCAGTTTGAGGACAGACTATGGCTACACCTTC. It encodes CASSLRTDYGYTF.

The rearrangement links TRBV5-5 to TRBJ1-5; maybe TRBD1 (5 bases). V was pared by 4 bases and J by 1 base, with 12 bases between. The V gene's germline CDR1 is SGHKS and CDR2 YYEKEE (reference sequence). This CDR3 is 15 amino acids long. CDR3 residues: CASSGSGGSNQPQHF. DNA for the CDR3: TGTGCCAGCAGCGGTTCGGGGGGAAGCAATCAGCCCCAGCATTTT.

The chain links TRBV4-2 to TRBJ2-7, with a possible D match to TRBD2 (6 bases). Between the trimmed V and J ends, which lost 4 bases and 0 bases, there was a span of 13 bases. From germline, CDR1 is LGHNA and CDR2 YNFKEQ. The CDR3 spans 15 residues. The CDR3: CASSRLHGSSYEQYF. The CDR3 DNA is TGTGCCAGCAGCCGCCTCCACGGGAGCTCCTACGAGCAGTACTTC.